This T cell receptor beta chain is drawn from a study of TIL therapy for anti-PD-1-resistant metastatic lung cancer. About the study: Most patients had lung adenocarcinoma; a handful of tumors were EGFR-mutant, two ALK-rearranged; half smoked currently or formerly.

For this clone: Its specificity is unknown.

Time point here: pre-treatment sample, taken before nivolumab and TIL therapy. Stage 4 NSCLC adults joined between 2017 and January 2020. Looked up from germline, CDR1 is SGHVS and CDR2 is FQNEAQ. CDR3 length equals 13 residues. Trimming removed 5 bases at V and 2 bases at J, with 10 bases between. Study outcomes and limitations: Treatment-naive, never-smoker and oncogene-addicted patients were overrepresented in this highly selected cohort.

Sequencing used immunoSEQ v3. Profiling relied on immunoSEQ multiplex PCR, and the TCRdb table lists in-frame clones only, not all of them. The sample yields 50,000 to 65,000 clones, more than 80% seen once. The chain combines TRBV7-8 with TRBJ2-7; D unresolved. Sample: blood, taken at baseline. This TCR derives from a person between 25 and 80 years old with non-small cell lung cancer. CDR3 residues: CASSGRDTYEQYF. CDR3 DNA: TGTGCCAGCAGCGGTAGGGATACCTACGAGCAGTACTTC.